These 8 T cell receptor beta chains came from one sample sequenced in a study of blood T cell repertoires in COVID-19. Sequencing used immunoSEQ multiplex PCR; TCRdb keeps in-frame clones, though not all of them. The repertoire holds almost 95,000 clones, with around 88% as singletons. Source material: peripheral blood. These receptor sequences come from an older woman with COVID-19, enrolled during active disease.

CDR3 protein: CASSSRTSGGATGELFF. The CDR3 nucleotides are TGTGCCAGCAGCTCGAGGACTAGCGGGGGGGCTACCGGGGAGCTGTTTTTT. The gene calls are TRBV11-3 and TRBJ2-2; 15 bases line up with TRBD2. The CDR3 runs to 17 residues. V lost 4 bases, J lost 5 bases, and 5 bases stayed unmatched. Germline V gives CDR1 SGHNT, CDR2 YENEEA.

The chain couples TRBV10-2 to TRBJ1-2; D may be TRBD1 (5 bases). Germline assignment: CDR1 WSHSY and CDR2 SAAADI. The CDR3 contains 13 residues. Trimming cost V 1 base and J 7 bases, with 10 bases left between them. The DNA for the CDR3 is TGCGCCAGCAGTGAGTTACTAAGGGGTGGCTACACCTTC. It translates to CASSELLRGGYTF.

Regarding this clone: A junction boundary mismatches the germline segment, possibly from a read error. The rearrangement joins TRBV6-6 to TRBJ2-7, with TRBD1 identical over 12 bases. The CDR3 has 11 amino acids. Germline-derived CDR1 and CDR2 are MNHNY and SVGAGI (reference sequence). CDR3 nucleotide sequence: TGTGCCAGCAGGCCCGGGACAGGGGGCCACTTC. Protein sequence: CASRPGTGGHF.

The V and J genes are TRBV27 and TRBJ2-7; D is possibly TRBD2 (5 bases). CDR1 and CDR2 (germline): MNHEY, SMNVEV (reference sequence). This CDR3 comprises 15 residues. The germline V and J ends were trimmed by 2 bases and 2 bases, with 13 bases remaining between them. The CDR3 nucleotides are TGTGCCAGCAGTTTACACGGGGTCGCCACCTACGAGCAGTACTTC. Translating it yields CASSLHGVATYEQYF.

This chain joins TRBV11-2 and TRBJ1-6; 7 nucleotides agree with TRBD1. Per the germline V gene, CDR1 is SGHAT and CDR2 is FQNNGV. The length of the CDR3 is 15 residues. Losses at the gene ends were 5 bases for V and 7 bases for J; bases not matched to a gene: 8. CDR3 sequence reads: CASSLDRAGNSPLHF. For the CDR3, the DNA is TGTGCCAGCAGCCTCGACAGGGCTGGGAATTCACCCCTCCACTTT. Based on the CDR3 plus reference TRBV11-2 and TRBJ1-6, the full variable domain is EAGVAQSPRYKIIEKRQSVAFWCNPISGHATLYWYQQILGQGPKLLIQFQNNGVVDDSQLPKDRFSAERLKGVDSTLKIQPAKLEDSAVYLCASSLDRAGNSPLHFGNGTRLTVT.

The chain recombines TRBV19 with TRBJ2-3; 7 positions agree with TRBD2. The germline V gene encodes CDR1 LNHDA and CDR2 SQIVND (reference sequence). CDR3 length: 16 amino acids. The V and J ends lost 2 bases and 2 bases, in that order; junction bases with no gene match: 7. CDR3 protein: CASSISRGLLTDTQYF. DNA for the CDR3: TGTGCCAGTAGTATATCCCGGGGACTACTCACAGATACGCAGTATTTT.

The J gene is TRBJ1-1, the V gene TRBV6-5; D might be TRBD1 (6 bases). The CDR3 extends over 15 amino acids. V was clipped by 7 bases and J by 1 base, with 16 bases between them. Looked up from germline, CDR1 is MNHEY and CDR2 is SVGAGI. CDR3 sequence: CASTWQGWGNTEAFF. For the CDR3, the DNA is TGTGCCAGCACATGGCAGGGGTGGGGGAACACTGAAGCTTTCTTT.

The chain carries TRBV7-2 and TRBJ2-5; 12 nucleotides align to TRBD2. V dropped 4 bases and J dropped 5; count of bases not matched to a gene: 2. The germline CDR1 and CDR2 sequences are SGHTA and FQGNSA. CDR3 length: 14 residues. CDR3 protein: CASSSLAGGETQYF. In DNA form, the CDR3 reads TGTGCCAGCAGCTCGCTAGCGGGGGGGGAGACCCAGTACTTC.